The source of this T cell receptor (beta chain) is a study of control samples from healthy donors and cancer patients. Libraries were prepared by immunoSEQ multiplex PCR; TCRdb keeps only in-frame clonotypes and omits some of them. The table has just under 80,000 clones, roughly 89% seen once. Germline CDR1 and CDR2: LGHDT and YNNKEL (reference sequence). Between the trimmed V and J ends, which lost 2 bases and 7 bases, there was a span of 9 bases. The CDR3 is 12 amino acids. The source is a woman aged 60-70 years with head and neck cancer. The specimen sequenced was PBMCs. The chain carries TRBV3-1 (or the pseudogene TRBV3-2) and TRBJ2-7, with D perhaps TRBD1 (6 bases). The CDR3 DNA reads TGTGCCAGCAGCCAACGAGACAGGGAGCAGTACTTC. Translating gives CASSQRDREQYF.